Each of the 18 T cell receptor beta chains below was sequenced from the same sample in a study of T cells in Graves' hyperthyroidism and ophthalmopathy. Amplification targeted TCR beta CDR3 regions from RNA transcripts. The HTBI primer set served for first-round RT-PCR of the TCR CDR3. TCRdb re-analysed the multiplex PCR reads in MiXCR, keeping a single row per CDR3 protein. The repertoire includes about half a million distinct CDR3 sequences, roughly 24% of them detected once, and approximately 10% sits in the top ten. The sample was blood. Receptors originate from a young woman with Graves' ophthalmopathy.

This sequence joins TRBV5-4 and TRBJ1-5; TRBD1 is a possible D gene (6 bases). This CDR3 has 16 amino acids. Trimming took 0 bases from V and 2 from J, leaving 12 bases between them. The germline CDR1 and CDR2 sequences are SGHNT and YYREEE (reference sequence). The CDR3 region is CASSLGGAVGNQPQHF. For the CDR3, the DNA is TGTGCCAGCAGCTTGGGGGGGGCTGTGGGCAATCAGCCCCAGCATTTT. The variable domain in full, with the rest retrieved from reference TRBV5-4 and TRBJ1-5, is ETGVTQSPTHLIKTRGQQVTLRCSSQSGHNTVSWYQQALGQGPQFIFQYYREEENGRGNFPPRFSGLQFPNYSSELNVNALELDDSALYLCASSLGGAVGNQPQHFGDGTRLSIL.

This chain uses TRBV27 with TRBJ2-7, with D possibly matching TRBD2 (5 bases). The CDR3 length is 14 residues. V was cut by 6 bases and J by 6 bases, with 18 bases left in between. Germline lookup yields CDR1 MNHEY and CDR2 SMNVEV (reference sequence). This CDR3 is CASSREGRSGEQYF. In nucleotides, the CDR3 is TGTGCCAGCAGCCGGGAAGGGCGCTCTGGCGAGCAGTACTTC.

The V and J genes are TRBV28 and TRBJ2-7; D possibly corresponds to TRBD2 (7 bases). Germline lookup yields CDR1 MDHEN and CDR2 SYDVKM. CDR3 size: 15 residues. V was pared by 6 bases and J by 2 bases, with 17 bases between. The CDR3 coding sequence is TGTGCCAGCAGCTTAACAGGGAGGGCTACCTACGAGCAGTACTTC. This encodes CASSLTGRATYEQYF.

This clonotype was detected many times. This sequence joins TRBV6-1 and TRBJ2-2; no clear D gene. The CDR3 contains 16 residues. Germline loops: CDR1 MNHNS, CDR2 SASEGT. V dropped 7 bases and J dropped 6 bases, with 21 bases sitting between them. The CDR3 sequence is CASTQSLGLSAGELFF. CDR3 bases: TGTGCCAGCACCCAAAGCCTAGGATTAAGCGCCGGGGAGCTGTTTTTT.

This clonotype appeared many times. The rearrangement uses TRBV10-3 and TRBJ1-1; D is ambiguous. V was trimmed by 5 bases and J by 1 base, leaving 11 bases between them. CDR3 length: 14 amino acids. CDR1 and CDR2 (germline): ENHRY, SYGVKD. This CDR3 reads CAISLDGPNTEAFF. In DNA, the CDR3 is TGTGCCATCAGTTTGGACGGACCGAACACTGAAGCTTTCTTT.

This clonotype was seen at least ten times. The rearrangement uses TRBV19 and TRBJ1-3; maybe TRBD1 (5 bases). The CDR3 has 15 amino acids. Germline loops: CDR1 LNHDA, CDR2 SQIVND (reference sequence). Trimming left V 3 bases short and J 0 bases short, with 9 bases between. The CDR3 DNA is TGTGCCAGTAGTATGGCAGGGAGCTCTGGAAACACCATATATTTT. It encodes CASSMAGSSGNTIYF.

This clonotype was seen a handful of times. This sequence joins TRBV2 and TRBJ2-3; perhaps TRBD2 as D (6 bases). The V gene lost 4 bases and the J gene lost 4 bases, with 18 bases spanning the gap. CDR1 and CDR2 (germline): SNHLY, FYNNEI. This CDR3 spans 16 amino acids. The DNA for the CDR3 is TGTGCCAGCAGTGTTAGGGACTCTCTTAGCGCAGATACGCAGTATTTT. It yields the protein CASSVRDSLSADTQYF.

This clonotype was counted many times. The CDR3 spells CSGTGGSTGETQYF. The CDR3 DNA reads as TGCAGCGGAACAGGGGGCTCCACCGGAGAGACCCAGTACTTC. The gene calls are TRBV29-1 and TRBJ2-5; 9 bases line up with TRBD1. This CDR3 contains 14 residues. Germline CDR1 SQVTM, CDR2 ANQGSEA. With V trimmed by 7 bases and J by 4 bases, 10 bases remained unmatched.

This clonotype was seen ten or more times. The V and J genes are TRBV6-1 and TRBJ1-1; weak D call: TRBD1 (5 bases). This CDR3 has 14 residues. The germline gives CDR1 MNHNS, CDR2 SASEGT. V dropped 6 bases and J dropped 0 bases, with 11 bases sitting between them. The CDR3 region has the DNA TGTGCCAGCAGAGCGGACATCCTGAACACTGAAGCTTTCTTT. It is translated as CASRADILNTEAFF.

The gene calls are TRBV28 and TRBJ1-6; possible D gene TRBD1, 6 bases. V was clipped by 8 bases and J by 9 bases, with 17 bases between them. The CDR3 has 14 amino acids. In germline, CDR1 is MDHEN, CDR2 SYDVKM. The CDR3 here is CASVTGRLGSPLHF. Written as DNA, the CDR3 is TGTGCCAGCGTAACAGGGCGCCTAGGTTCACCCCTCCACTTT.

This clonotype appeared a few times. Just one base apart from a much larger clone, this may be a read error. The V and J genes are TRBV15 and TRBJ1-5; 9 nucleotides line up with TRBD1. CDR1 and CDR2 (germline): LNHNV, YYDKDF (reference sequence). The CDR3 contains 16 residues. Here the CDR3 reads CAASPRGQGSNQPQHF. The CDR3 DNA reads as TGTGCCGCCAGCCCGCGGGGACAGGGTAGCAATCAGCCCCAGCATTTT.

On this clonotype itself: This likely comes from a read error, as the CDR3 has no conserved phenylalanine or tryptophan at its end. The V gene is TRBV20-1, the J gene TRBJ1-5, with no clear D. V lost 5 bases and J 0 bases, leaving 8 bases between the germline ends. This CDR3 has 13 amino acids. Per germline, CDR1 DFQATT and CDR2 SNEGSKA (reference sequence). The CDR3: CSARVASNQPQHV. Here the CDR3 DNA reads TGCAGTGCTCGAGTAGCTAGCAATCAGCCCCAGCATGTT.

This clonotype occurred many times. This sequence joins TRBV19 and TRBJ1-2; 9 nucleotides align to TRBD1. This CDR3 is built from 15 residues. The V gene's germline CDR1 is LNHDA and CDR2 SQIVND (reference sequence). V lost 3 bases and J lost 4; bases outside the gene matches: 6. The CDR3 loop reads CASSITGGTTYGYTF. The CDR3 nucleotides read TGTGCCAGTAGTATTACAGGGGGCACGACCTATGGCTACACCTTC.

This clonotype was seen repeatedly, ten times or more. This chain uses TRBV24-1 with TRBJ2-2; 8 bases map to TRBD1. The CDR3 is 16 residues long. Germline V gene lookup returns CDR1 KGHDR and CDR2 SFDVKD. The V gene end was trimmed by 1 base and the J gene end by 5 bases; junction bases not matched to a gene: 5. CDR3 protein: CATSDLRQGATGELFF. For the CDR3, the DNA is TGTGCCACCAGTGATTTACGGCAGGGGGCGACCGGGGAGCTGTTTTTT.

The chain is built from TRBV6-1 and TRBJ2-4, with 8 bases lining up with TRBD2. With V trimmed by 6 bases and J by 6 bases, 10 bases remained unmatched. The CDR3 has 15 residues. The germline V gene encodes CDR1 MNHNS and CDR2 SASEGT. The CDR3 sequence: CASSPRGGGINIQYF. Here the CDR3 DNA reads TGTGCCAGCAGCCCCCGGGGGGGGGGGATAAACATTCAGTACTTC.

The chain links TRBV6-1 to TRBJ2-7; the D gene is possibly TRBD2 (6 bases). The length of the CDR3 is 14 residues. V was clipped by 11 bases and J by 0 bases, with 17 bases between them. The germline CDR1 and CDR2 sequences are MNHNS and SASEGT. The CDR3 protein is CAGGPGASSYEQYF. The CDR3 coding sequence is TGTGCCGGAGGGCCGGGCGCGAGCTCCTACGAGCAGTACTTC.

This clonotype was detected only a few times. The chain links TRBV4-1 to TRBJ2-7; maybe TRBD1 (5 bases). This CDR3 spans 15 amino acids. The V end was cut by 4 bases, the J end by 3 bases, with 16 bases between. The germline CDR1 and CDR2 sequences are MGHRA and YSYEKL. CDR3 amino acids: CASSPGWGRDYEQYF. The CDR3 DNA is TGCGCCAGCAGCCCCGGTTGGGGCAGGGACTACGAGCAGTACTTC.

The count of this clonotype is one. A much bigger clone sits one base away, suggesting this may be a read error. The chain has TRBV6-2 or TRBV6-3 and TRBJ2-5; 15 bases map to TRBD2. The CDR3 runs 19 residues. CDR1 and CDR2 from the germline V gene are MNHEY and SVGEGT. Trimming at V came to 2 bases and at J to 3 bases, leaving 10 bases not matched to a gene. The CDR3 DNA reads as TGTGCCAGCAGTTACCCCGGACTAGCGGGGGGGCACGGGGAAGAGACCCAGTACTTC. Protein product: CASSYPGLAGGHGEETQYF.